The 9 T cell receptor beta chains given below trace back to one sample, sequenced in a study of regulatory T cells in long-lasting Graves disease. The time point: newly diagnosed GD, antithyroid drugs for less than 3 months. There was RNA extracted from PBMCs, and the TCR library was made from it. Libraries of TCR beta came from iRepertoire HTBI primers plus Arm-PCR of CDR3 regions. TCRdb reanalysed the multiplex PCR reads using MiXCR and keeps one entry per CDR3 protein. The data hold about 530,000 distinct CDR3 sequences, with 15% to 20% observed a single time. These data are also associated with another study on T cells in Graves' hyperthyroidism and ophthalmopathy.

The material was peripheral blood mononuclear cells (PBMCs), obtained at new diagnosis, from a patient treated with antithyroid drugs. Receptors were obtained from a woman aged 40 to 65 with Graves disease.

In this sample, this clonotype turned up many times. The gene calls are TRBV6-1 and TRBJ2-1, with D uncertain. The CDR3 is 17 amino acids. Germline CDR1 is MNHNS and CDR2 is SASEGT. The ends were cut back, 8 bases at V and 0 bases at J, with 20 bases in the middle. CDR3 in amino acids: CASSNQSHASSYNEQFF. The CDR3 DNA follows: TGTGCCAGCTCAAACCAATCACACGCGAGCTCCTACAATGAGCAGTTCTTC.

The gene calls are TRBV20-1 and TRBJ2-6; D not resolved. Germline CDR1 is DFQATT and CDR2 is SNEGSKA (reference sequence). The CDR3 length is 16 residues. V was clipped by 1 base and J by 0 bases, with 10 bases between them. The CDR3: CSARVQNYSGANVLTF. In nucleotides, the CDR3 is TGCAGTGCTAGAGTTCAGAATTACTCTGGGGCCAACGTCCTGACTTTC.

Many counts were recorded for this clonotype. The chain recombines TRBV5-1 with TRBJ1-6; D remains unclear. Between the trimmed V and J ends, which lost 1 base and 8 bases, there was a span of 10 bases. The CDR3 contains 14 residues. Germline CDR1 reads SGHRS; CDR2 reads YFSETQ. CDR3 nucleotide sequence: TGCGCCAGCAGCTTGTGGAGCCTCGATTCACCCCTCCACTTT. Translated, it gives CASSLWSLDSPLHF.

J is TRBJ2-7 and V is TRBV30; tentative D call: TRBD1 (6 bases). Trimming cost V 2 bases and J 5 bases, with 10 bases left between them. The CDR3 spans 12 residues. Germline assignment: CDR1 GTSNPN and CDR2 SVGIG (reference sequence). CDR3 bases: TGTGCCTGGAGTACAGGGCAGGACGAGCAGTACTTC. Its translation: CAWSTGQDEQYF. The complete variable domain, with remaining parts taken from reference TRBV30 and TRBJ2-7, reads SQTIHQWPATLVQPVGSPLSLECTVEGTSNPNLYWYRQAAGRGLQLLFYSVGIGQISSEVPQNLSASRPQDRQFILSSKKLLLSDSGFYLCAWSTGQDEQYFGPGTRLTVT.

This clonotype has ten or more counts. The gene calls are TRBV20-1 and TRBJ2-5; TRBD2 matches at 7 bases. V lost 1 base and J lost 2; bases outside the gene matches: 1. The CDR3 extends over 13 amino acids. Germline-derived CDR1 and CDR2 are DFQATT and SNEGSKA (reference sequence). CDR3 in amino acids: CSARVGGQETQYF. The CDR3 bases are TGCAGTGCTAGAGTCGGGGGGCAAGAGACCCAGTACTTC.

This chain connects TRBV10-3 to TRBJ2-3; maybe TRBD2 (5 bases). Germline-derived CDR1 and CDR2 are ENHRY and SYGVKD. V lost 3 bases to trimming and J lost 6 bases, with 10 bases between them. This CDR3 comprises 13 residues. The CDR3 DNA reads as TGTGCCATCAGTGAACGGGGAATGGATACGCAGTATTTT. This gives the protein CAISERGMDTQYF.

This clonotype came up many times. For the CDR3, the DNA is TGTGCCAGCAGACTCGCCAATTCACCCCTCCACTTT. Its translation is CASRLANSPLHF. The gene calls are TRBV12-3 or TRBV12-4 and TRBJ1-6; D call uncertain. Trimming took 6 bases from V and 7 from J, leaving 7 bases between them. The CDR3 has 12 residues.

This clonotype was detected only once. This rearrangement joins TRBV20-1 to TRBJ1-2; 7 bases fit TRBD1. CDR3 length: 14 amino acids. The ends lost 3 bases at V and 5 bases at J; junction bases unmatched: 9. CDR1 DFQATT and CDR2 SNEGSKA come from the germline V gene (reference sequence). The CDR3 loop reads CSARPGQILYGYTF. CDR3 DNA sequence: TGCAGTGCTAGGCCGGGACAGATATTATATGGCTACACCTTC.

This CDR3 reads CASSVGESSYEQYF. Here the CDR3 DNA reads TGTGCCAGCAGTGTGGGGGAGAGCTCCTACGAGCAGTACTTC. The chain links TRBV2 to TRBJ2-7; the D gene could be TRBD1 or TRBD2 (5 bases each). Germline values: CDR1 SNHLY, CDR2 FYNNEI. The V end lost 4 bases, the J end lost 0 bases, and 10 bases lay between the germline ends. The CDR3 is 14 residues long.